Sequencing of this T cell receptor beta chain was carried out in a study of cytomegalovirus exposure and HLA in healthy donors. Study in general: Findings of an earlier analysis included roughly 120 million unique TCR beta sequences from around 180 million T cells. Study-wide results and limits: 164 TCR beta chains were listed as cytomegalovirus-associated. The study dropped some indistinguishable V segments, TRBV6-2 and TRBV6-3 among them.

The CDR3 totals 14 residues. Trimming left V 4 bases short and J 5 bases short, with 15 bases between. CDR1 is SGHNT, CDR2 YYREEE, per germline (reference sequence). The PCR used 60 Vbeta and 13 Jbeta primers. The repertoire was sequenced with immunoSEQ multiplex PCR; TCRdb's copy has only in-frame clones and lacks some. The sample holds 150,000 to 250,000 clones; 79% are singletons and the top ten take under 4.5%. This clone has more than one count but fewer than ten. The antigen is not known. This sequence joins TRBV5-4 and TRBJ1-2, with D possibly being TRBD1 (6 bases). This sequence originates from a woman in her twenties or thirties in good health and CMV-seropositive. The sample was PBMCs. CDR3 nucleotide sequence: TGTGCCAGCAGCATTCGGACAGCGTTTTATGGCTACACCTTC. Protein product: CASSIRTAFYGYTF.